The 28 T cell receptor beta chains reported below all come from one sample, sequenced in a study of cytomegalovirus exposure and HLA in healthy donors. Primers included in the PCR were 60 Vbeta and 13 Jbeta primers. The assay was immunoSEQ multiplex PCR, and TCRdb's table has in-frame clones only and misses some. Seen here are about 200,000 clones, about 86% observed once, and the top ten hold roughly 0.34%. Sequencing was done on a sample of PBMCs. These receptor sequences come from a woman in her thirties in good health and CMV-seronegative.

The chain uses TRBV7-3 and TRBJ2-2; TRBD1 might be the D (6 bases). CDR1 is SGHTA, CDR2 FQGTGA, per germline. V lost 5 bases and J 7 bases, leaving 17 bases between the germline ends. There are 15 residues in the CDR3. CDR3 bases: TGTGCCAGCAGCCCAATGGGGGTACAGGGCGGGGAGCTGTTTTTT. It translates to CASSPMGVQGGELFF.

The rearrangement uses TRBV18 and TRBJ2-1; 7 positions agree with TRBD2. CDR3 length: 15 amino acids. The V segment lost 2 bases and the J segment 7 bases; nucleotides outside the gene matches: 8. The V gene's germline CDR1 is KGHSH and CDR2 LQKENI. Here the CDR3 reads CASSPGLVGRNEQFF. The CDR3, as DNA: TGTGCCAGCTCACCAGGACTAGTAGGTCGAAATGAGCAGTTCTTC.

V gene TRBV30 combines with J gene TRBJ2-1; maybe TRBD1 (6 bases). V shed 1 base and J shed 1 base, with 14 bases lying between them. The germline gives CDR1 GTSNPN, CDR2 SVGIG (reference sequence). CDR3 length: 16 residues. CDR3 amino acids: CAWSDLHRASYNEQFF. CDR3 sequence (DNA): TGTGCCTGGAGTGATCTTCACAGGGCTTCCTACAATGAGCAGTTCTTC.

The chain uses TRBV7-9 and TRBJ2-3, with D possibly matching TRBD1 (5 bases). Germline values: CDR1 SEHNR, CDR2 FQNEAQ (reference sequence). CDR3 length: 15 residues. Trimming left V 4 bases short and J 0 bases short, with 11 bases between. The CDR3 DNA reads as TGTGCCAGCAGCTCTCAGGGCCCTAGCACAGATACGCAGTATTTT. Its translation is CASSSQGPSTDTQYF.

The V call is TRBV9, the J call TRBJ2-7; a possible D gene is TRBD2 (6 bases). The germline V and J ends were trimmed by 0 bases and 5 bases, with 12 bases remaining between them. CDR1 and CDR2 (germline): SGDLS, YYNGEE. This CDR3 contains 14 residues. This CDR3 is CASSVGRGSDEQYF. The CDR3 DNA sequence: TGTGCCAGCAGCGTAGGTCGGGGGAGCGACGAGCAGTACTTC.

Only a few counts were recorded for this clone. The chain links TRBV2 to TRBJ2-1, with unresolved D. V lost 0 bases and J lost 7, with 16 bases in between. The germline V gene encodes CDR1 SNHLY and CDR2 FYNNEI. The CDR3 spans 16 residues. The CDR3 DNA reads TGTGCCAGCAGTGAAGCTCCGGCGCCGGAGTCTAATGAGCAGTTCTTC. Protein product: CASSEAPAPESNEQFF.

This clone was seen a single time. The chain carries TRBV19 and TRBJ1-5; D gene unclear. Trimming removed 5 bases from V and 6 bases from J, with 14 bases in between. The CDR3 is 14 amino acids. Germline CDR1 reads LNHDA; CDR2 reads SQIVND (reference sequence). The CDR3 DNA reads TGTGCCAGTAGTGCCGGAGGTCGGCGTCAGCCCCAGCATTTT. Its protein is CASSAGGRRQPQHF.

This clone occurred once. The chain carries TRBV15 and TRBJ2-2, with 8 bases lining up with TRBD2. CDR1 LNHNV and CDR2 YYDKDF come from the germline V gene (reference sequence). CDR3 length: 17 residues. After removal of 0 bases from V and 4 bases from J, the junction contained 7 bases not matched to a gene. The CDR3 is CATSRDTGGGFTGELFF. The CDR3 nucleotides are TGTGCCACCAGCAGAGATACGGGCGGGGGGTTCACCGGGGAGCTGTTTTTT.

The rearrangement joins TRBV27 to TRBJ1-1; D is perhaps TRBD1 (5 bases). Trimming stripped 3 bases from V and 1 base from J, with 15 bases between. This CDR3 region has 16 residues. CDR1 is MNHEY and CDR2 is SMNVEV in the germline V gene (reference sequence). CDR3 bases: TGTGCCAGCAGTTTTCTGACAGTAGGAAGGAACACTGAAGCTTTCTTT. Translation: CASSFLTVGRNTEAFF.

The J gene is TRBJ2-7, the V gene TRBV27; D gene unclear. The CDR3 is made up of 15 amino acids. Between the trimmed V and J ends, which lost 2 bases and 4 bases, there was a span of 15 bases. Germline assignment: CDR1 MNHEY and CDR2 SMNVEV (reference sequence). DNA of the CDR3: TGTGCCAGCAGTTTAGGAGCGCCTAGAACGTACGAGCAGTACTTC. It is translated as CASSLGAPRTYEQYF.

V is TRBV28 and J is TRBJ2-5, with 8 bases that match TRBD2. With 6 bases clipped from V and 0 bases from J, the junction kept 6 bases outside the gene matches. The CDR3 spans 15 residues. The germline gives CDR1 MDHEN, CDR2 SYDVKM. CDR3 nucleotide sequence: TGTGCCAGCAGGGTGGGCGGGGGGTACCAAGAGACCCAGTACTTC. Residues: CASRVGGGYQETQYF.

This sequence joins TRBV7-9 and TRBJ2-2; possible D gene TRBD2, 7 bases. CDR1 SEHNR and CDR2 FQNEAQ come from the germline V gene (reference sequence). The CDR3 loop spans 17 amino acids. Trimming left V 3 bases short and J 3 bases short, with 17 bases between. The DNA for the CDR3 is TGTGCCAGCAGCTTCGGGGGGCATGCGAGACACACCGGGGAGCTGTTTTTT. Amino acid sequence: CASSFGGHARHTGELFF. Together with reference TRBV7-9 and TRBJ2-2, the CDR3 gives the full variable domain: DTGVSQNPRHKITKRGQNVTFRCDPISEHNRLYWYRQTLGQGPEFLTYFQNEAQLEKSRLLSDRFSAERPKGSFSTLEIQRTEQGDSAMYLCASSFGGHARHTGELFFGEGSRLTVL.

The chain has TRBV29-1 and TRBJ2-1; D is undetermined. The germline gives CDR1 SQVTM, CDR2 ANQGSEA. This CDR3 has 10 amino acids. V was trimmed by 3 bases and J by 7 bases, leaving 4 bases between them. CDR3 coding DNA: TGCAGCGTTGACAAAAATGAGCAGTTCTTC. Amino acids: CSVDKNEQFF.

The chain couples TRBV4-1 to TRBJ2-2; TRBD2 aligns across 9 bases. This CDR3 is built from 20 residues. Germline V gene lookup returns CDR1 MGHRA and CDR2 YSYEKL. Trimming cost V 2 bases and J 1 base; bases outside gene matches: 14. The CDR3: CASSQSSILLAGKNTGELFF. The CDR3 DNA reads TGCGCCAGCAGCCAATCCTCCATTTTACTAGCGGGCAAGAACACCGGGGAGCTGTTTTTT.

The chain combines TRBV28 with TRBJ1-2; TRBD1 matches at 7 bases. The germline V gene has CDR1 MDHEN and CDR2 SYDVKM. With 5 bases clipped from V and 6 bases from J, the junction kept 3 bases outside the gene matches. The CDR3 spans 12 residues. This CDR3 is CASSLDRDGYTF. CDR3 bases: TGTGCCAGCAGTCTCGACAGGGATGGCTACACCTTC.

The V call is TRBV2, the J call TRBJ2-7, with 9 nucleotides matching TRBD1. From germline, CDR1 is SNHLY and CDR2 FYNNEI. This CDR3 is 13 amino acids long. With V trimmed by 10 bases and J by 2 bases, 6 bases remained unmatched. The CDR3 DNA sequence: TGTGCCACCAGGGGACAGGGACCCTACGAGCAGTACTTC. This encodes CATRGQGPYEQYF.

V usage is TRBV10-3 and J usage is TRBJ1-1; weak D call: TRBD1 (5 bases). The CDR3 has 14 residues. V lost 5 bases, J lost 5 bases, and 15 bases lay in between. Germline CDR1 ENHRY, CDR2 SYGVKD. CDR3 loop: CAISPLGGVTEAFF. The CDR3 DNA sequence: TGTGCCATCAGTCCCCTCGGGGGAGTGACTGAAGCTTTCTTT.

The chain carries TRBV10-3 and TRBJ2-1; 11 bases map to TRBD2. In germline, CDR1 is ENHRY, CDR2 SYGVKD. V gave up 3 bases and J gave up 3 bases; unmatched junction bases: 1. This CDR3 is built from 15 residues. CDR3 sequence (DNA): TGTGCCATCAGTGAACTAGCGGGAGACTACAATGAGCAGTTCTTC. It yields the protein CAISELAGDYNEQFF.

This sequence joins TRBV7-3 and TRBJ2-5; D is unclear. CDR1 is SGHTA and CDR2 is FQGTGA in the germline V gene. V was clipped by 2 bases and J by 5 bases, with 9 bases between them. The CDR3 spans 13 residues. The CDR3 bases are TGTGCCAGCAGCTTAGGTGTCGGGGAGACCCAGTACTTC. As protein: CASSLGVGETQYF.

The CDR3 protein is CASSVERLTDTQYF. In nucleotides, the CDR3 is TGTGCCAGCAGCGTAGAACGACTCACAGATACGCAGTATTTT. This chain joins TRBV9 and TRBJ2-3; D is undetermined. The germline CDR1 and CDR2 sequences are SGDLS and YYNGEE. The CDR3 spans 14 residues. Deletions cut 0 bases from V and 2 bases from J, with 7 bases between.

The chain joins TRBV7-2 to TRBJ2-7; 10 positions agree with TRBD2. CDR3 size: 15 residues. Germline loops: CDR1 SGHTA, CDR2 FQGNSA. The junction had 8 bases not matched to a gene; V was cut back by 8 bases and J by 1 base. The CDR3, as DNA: TGTGCCAGCTGCCTAGCGGGAGTGGGGTCCTACGAGCAGTACTTC. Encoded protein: CASCLAGVGSYEQYF.

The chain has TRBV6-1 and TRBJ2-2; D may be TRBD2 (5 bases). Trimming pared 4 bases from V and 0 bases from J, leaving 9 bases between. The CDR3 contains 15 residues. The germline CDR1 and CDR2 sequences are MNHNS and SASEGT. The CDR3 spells CASSAWTANTGELFF. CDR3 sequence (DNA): TGTGCCAGCAGTGCTTGGACTGCGAACACCGGGGAGCTGTTTTTT.

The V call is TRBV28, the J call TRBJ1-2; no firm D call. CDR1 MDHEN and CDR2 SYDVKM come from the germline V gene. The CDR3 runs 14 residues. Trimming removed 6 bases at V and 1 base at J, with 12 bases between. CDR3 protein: CASSSHGFNYGYTF. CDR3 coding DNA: TGTGCCAGCAGCTCCCACGGGTTTAACTATGGCTACACCTTC.

CDR3 sequence (DNA): TGTGCCAGCAGCTGGGACACTAGTAACACTGAAGCTTTCTTT. Its protein product is CASSWDTSNTEAFF. This chain joins TRBV11-1 and TRBJ1-1; tentative D call: TRBD1 (6 bases). Per the germline V gene, CDR1 is SGHAT and CDR2 is FQDESV (reference sequence). The CDR3 has 14 residues. The germline V and J ends were trimmed by 4 bases and 2 bases, with 11 bases remaining between them.

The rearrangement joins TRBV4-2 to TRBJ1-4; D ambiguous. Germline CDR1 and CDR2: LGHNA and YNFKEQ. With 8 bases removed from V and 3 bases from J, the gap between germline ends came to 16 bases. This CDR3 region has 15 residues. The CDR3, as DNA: TGTGCCAGCGGAAGAGCAGCGGTACCTAATGAAAAACTGTTTTTT. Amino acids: CASGRAAVPNEKLFF.

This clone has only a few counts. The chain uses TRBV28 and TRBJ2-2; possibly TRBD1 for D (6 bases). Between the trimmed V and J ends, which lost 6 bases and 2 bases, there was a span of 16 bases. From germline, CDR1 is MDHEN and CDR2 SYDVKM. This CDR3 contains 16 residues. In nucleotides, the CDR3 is TGTGCCAGCAGCTCAGCCGGGACAACCAACACCGGGGAGCTGTTTTTT. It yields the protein CASSSAGTTNTGELFF.

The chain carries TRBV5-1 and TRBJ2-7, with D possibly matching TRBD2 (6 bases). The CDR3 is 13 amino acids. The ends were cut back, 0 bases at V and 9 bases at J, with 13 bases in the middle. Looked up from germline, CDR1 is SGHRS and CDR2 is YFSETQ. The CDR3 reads CASSLGGEEVQYF. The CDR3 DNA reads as TGCGCCAGCAGCTTGGGTGGGGAGGAGGTGCAGTACTTC.

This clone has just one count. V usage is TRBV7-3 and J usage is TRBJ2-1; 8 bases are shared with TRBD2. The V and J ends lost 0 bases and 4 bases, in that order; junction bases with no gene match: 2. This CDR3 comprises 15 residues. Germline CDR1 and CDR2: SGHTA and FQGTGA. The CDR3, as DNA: TGTGCCAGCAGCTTAACAACGGGAGGGTACAATGAGCAGTTCTTC. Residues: CASSLTTGGYNEQFF.